The following is a T cell receptor beta chain sequence with its context. Its target is unknown. This record comes from a study of cytomegalovirus exposure and HLA in healthy donors. In the study overall: Within an early data release were about 85 million unique TCRs drawn from HLA-typed donors. Regarding the study as a whole: In vitro testing confirmed a few CMV-associated chains as specific for CMV antigens.

In germline, CDR1 is MDHEN, CDR2 SYDVKM. V shed 3 bases and J shed 8 bases, with 10 bases lying between them. This CDR3 has 13 amino acids. 13 Jbeta primers and 60 Vbeta primers were used for the PCR. Repertoires were generated with immunoSEQ multiplex PCR, while TCRdb's copy carries only in-frame clones and drops some. The sample has approximately 180,000 clones; more than 80% are singletons. The sequence came from a woman younger than 35 in good health and CMV-seropositive. Source material: PBMCs. This chain uses TRBV28 with TRBJ1-4; D is possibly TRBD1 (6 bases). In DNA form, the CDR3 reads TGTGCCAGCAGTTTGTCAGGGGTCGAAAAACTGTTTTTT. As protein: CASSLSGVEKLFF.